Listed below are T cell receptor beta chains from one sample, sequenced in a study of monozygotic twins with cystic fibrosis. The method was immunoSEQ multiplex PCR; TCRdb's version includes in-frame clones alone and lacks a portion of them. The table records 13,000 to 15,000 clones, roughly 98% of them present only once. Specimen: blood. The origin of the receptors is a girl aged 2-10 years with cystic fibrosis. The CDR3 runs from the conserved cysteine through the conserved F or W. D genes are given only for firm matches. Clone size is not always given. Where it is, it says once, few, many or a class for expanded clones.

clone_size	v_call	j_call	cdr3_length	d_call	cdr3_aa	cdr3_nt
NA	TRBV7-2	TRBJ1-2	12	NA	CASSNSLYGYTF	TGTGCCAGCAGCAACAGCCTTTATGGCTACACCTTC
NA	TRBV5-5	TRBJ1-5	13	NA	CASSLWGDQPQHF	TGTGCCAGCAGCTTGTGGGGAGATCAGCCCCAGCATTTT
NA	TRBV10-1	TRBJ1-2	14	TRBD1	CASSNGQADYGYTF	TGCGCCAGCAGTAATGGACAGGCGGACTATGGCTACACCTTC
NA	TRBV5-8	TRBJ1-1	13	TRBD1	CASSPRGLTQAFF	TGTGCCAGCAGTCCCAGGGGGCTGACTCAAGCTTTCTTT
NA	TRBV5-1	TRBJ2-5	17	NA	CASSLDRLGGRTETQYF	TGCGCCAGCAGCTTGGACCGCTTGGGGGGGCGTACGGAGACCCAGTACTTC
once	TRBV4-1	TRBJ1-1	13	NA	CASSQQVNTEAFF	TGCGCCAGCAGCCAACAGGTAAACACTGAAGCTTTCTTT
NA	TRBV4-3	TRBJ2-1	15	TRBD2	CASSHGLAGEDEQFF	TGCGCCAGCAGCCACGGACTAGCGGGAGAAGATGAGCAGTTCTTC
NA	TRBV5-1	TRBJ2-1	13	TRBD1	CASGQGLHNEQFF	TGCGCCTCCGGACAGGGGCTCCACAATGAGCAGTTCTTC
once	TRBV7-8	TRBJ1-1	13	NA	CASSLTVNTEAFF	TGTGCCAGCAGCTTGACAGTGAACACTGAAGCTTTCTTT
NA	TRBV6-1	TRBJ2-7	12	NA	CASGQPSYEQYF	TGTGCCAGCGGTCAGCCTTCCTACGAGCAGTACTTC
NA	TRBV7-2	TRBJ1-1	14	NA	CASSLLGVSTEAFF	TGTGCCAGCAGCTTATTAGGAGTTAGCACTGAAGCTTTCTTT
NA	TRBV6-1	TRBJ1-2	15	TRBD1	CASTSGQGSLYGYTF	TGTGCCAGCACCTCGGGACAGGGGAGTCTATACGGCTACACCTTC
NA	TRBV6-6	TRBJ2-5	14	TRBD2	CASTDSGREETQYF	TGTGCCAGCACCGATAGCGGGAGGGAAGAGACCCAGTACTTC
NA	TRBV19	TRBJ1-1	15	NA	CASSPLEGRNTEAFF	TGTGCCAGTAGTCCCCTGGAGGGAAGAAACACTGAAGCTTTCTTT
NA	TRBV30	TRBJ2-3	16	TRBD1	CAWSRGGTAETDTQYF	TGTGCCTGGAGTAGAGGTGGGACAGCGGAGACAGATACGCAGTATTTT
NA	TRBV13	TRBJ1-2	12	NA	CASSIGGGGYTF	TGTGCCAGCAGTATCGGTGGGGGTGGCTACACCTTC
NA	TRBV7-9	TRBJ1-2	14	NA	CASSLEVFFYGYTF	TGTGCCAGCAGCTTAGAGGTGTTCTTTTATGGCTACACCTTC
NA	TRBV19	TRBJ1-5	17	NA	CASSIDSEWGVNQPQHF	TGTGCCAGTAGTATAGACTCAGAGTGGGGAGTCAATCAGCCCCAGCATTTT
NA	TRBV5-4	TRBJ2-5	16	TRBD2	CASSLWVAGVGETQYF	TGTGCCAGCAGCTTGTGGGTAGCGGGAGTGGGAGAGACCCAGTACTTC
NA	TRBV9	TRBJ2-7	19	TRBD2	CASSPPPGLAGEVFNEQYF	TGTGCCAGCAGCCCTCCGCCGGGACTAGCGGGAGAAGTTTTCAACGAGCAGTACTTC
NA	TRBV7-2	TRBJ2-1	15	NA	CASSLTVSSYNEQFF	TGTGCCAGCAGCTTAACGGTTAGCTCCTACAATGAGCAGTTCTTC
NA	TRBV5-6	TRBJ2-7	14	NA	CASSFTVTSYEQYF	TGTGCCAGCAGCTTTACTGTTACCTCCTACGAGCAGTACTTC
once	TRBV28	TRBJ2-7	16	NA	CASSYAGVAFSYEQYF	TGTGCCAGCAGCTACGCCGGGGTAGCGTTCTCCTACGAGCAGTACTTC
NA	TRBV28	TRBJ1-1	14	TRBD1	CASSLITGVGEAFF	TGTGCCAGCAGTTTAATTACAGGGGTTGGGGAAGCTTTCTTT
NA	TRBV9	TRBJ1-4	14	TRBD1	CASSPTGRREKLFF	TGTGCCAGCAGCCCGACAGGGAGGCGGGAAAAACTGTTTTTT
NA	TRBV7-9	TRBJ1-1	15	TRBD1	CASSSGWTGDTEAFF	TGTGCCAGCAGCTCAGGGTGGACAGGGGATACTGAAGCTTTCTTT
NA	TRBV5-1	TRBJ2-1	17	TRBD2	CASSSGLAGVASNEQFF	TGCGCCAGCAGCTCGGGACTAGCGGGAGTCGCATCGAATGAGCAGTTCTTC
NA	TRBV7-8	TRBJ1-5	14	NA	CASSPDSSNQPQHF	TGTGCCAGCAGCCCGGACAGTAGCAATCAGCCCCAGCATTTT
NA	TRBV5-1	TRBJ1-2	13	NA	CASSQGSNYGYTF	TGCGCCAGCAGCCAGGGCTCTAACTATGGCTACACCTTC
NA	TRBV5-4	TRBJ1-2	13	NA	CASSLTGTYGYTF	TGTGCCAGCAGCTTGACGGGGACCTATGGCTACACCTTC
NA	TRBV19	TRBJ2-5	15	TRBD2	CASSMASGRGETQYF	TGTGCCAGTAGTATGGCCAGCGGGAGGGGCGAGACCCAGTACTTC
NA	TRBV6-5	TRBJ1-1	14	NA	CASSYSEGNTEAFF	TGTGCCAGCAGTTACTCCGAGGGGAACACTGAAGCTTTCTTT
NA	TRBV4-2	TRBJ2-7	16	NA	CASSLHKEAAGDEQYF	TGTGCCAGCAGCCTACACAAGGAAGCCGCCGGGGACGAGCAGTACTTC
NA	TRBV5-1	TRBJ1-1	14	TRBD1	CASSFDRDYTEAFF	TGCGCCAGCAGCTTTGACAGGGACTACACTGAAGCTTTCTTT
NA	TRBV7-8	TRBJ2-7	14	NA	CASSSWDGSYEQYF	TGTGCCAGCAGCTCCTGGGACGGGTCCTACGAGCAGTACTTC
NA	TRBV6-5	TRBJ2-7	11	NA	CASRSPYEQYF	TGTGCCAGCAGGTCTCCCTACGAGCAGTACTTC
NA	TRBV7-2	TRBJ1-1	15	TRBD1	CASSARQGPYTEAFF	TGTGCCAGCAGCGCTAGACAGGGTCCCTACACTGAAGCTTTCTTT
NA	TRBV10-3	TRBJ1-2	9	NA	CAIGTFYTF	TGTGCCATAGGGACTTTCTACACCTTT
NA	TRBV5-1	TRBJ2-1	12	NA	CASSLKVDEQFF	TGCGCCAGCAGCTTGAAGGTCGATGAGCAGTTCTTC
NA	TRBV30	TRBJ2-3	15	NA	CAWSVRGLRTDTQYF	TGTGCCTGGAGTGTACGCGGACTTCGCACAGATACGCAGTATTTT
NA	TRBV28	TRBJ1-1	13	NA	CASSLTGSTEAFF	TGTGCCAGCAGTTTAACAGGGAGTACTGAAGCTTTCTTT
once	TRBV2	TRBJ1-1	14	NA	CASSEVGMNTEAFF	TGTGCCAGCAGTGAAGTGGGGATGAACACTGAAGCTTTCTTT
NA	TRBV5-1	TRBJ2-7	17	TRBD2	CASSLIGGTSGRNEQYF	TGCGCCAGCAGCTTGATCGGGGGGACTAGCGGGAGAAACGAGCAGTACTTC
once	TRBV10-3	TRBJ2-2	18	NA	CAISEGSGRPKNTGELFF	TGTGCCATCAGTGAGGGTTCGGGGAGGCCGAAAAACACCGGGGAGCTGTTTTTT
NA	TRBV6-6	TRBJ1-4	15	NA	CASSPHLRGDEKLFF	TGTGCCAGCAGTCCCCACCTAAGAGGGGATGAAAAACTGTTTTTT
NA	TRBV5-1	TRBJ2-7	13	NA	CASSLAEGYEQYF	TGCGCCAGCAGCCTGGCGGAGGGCTACGAGCAGTACTTC
NA	TRBV7-9	TRBJ2-7	15	TRBD1	CASSLNRDSIYEQYF	TGTGCCAGCAGCCTAAATCGGGACAGTATCTACGAGCAGTACTTC
NA	TRBV6-1	TRBJ1-1	13	TRBD1	CANRDSLNTEAFF	TGTGCCAACCGGGACAGCTTGAACACTGAAGCTTTCTTT
once	TRBV5-4	TRBJ1-1	15	TRBD1	CASSLQGWGNTEAFF	TGTGCCAGCAGCTTACAGGGGTGGGGAAACACTGAAGCTTTCTTT
once	TRBV7-6	TRBJ2-7	15	TRBD1	CASSSHRGTTYEQYF	TGTGCCAGCAGCTCCCACAGGGGGACCACCTACGAGCAGTACTTC
NA	TRBV19	TRBJ2-2	14	NA	CASSIDRDHGELFF	TGTGCCAGTAGTATAGATAGGGATCACGGGGAGCTGTTTTTT
NA	TRBV7-2	TRBJ2-7	13	NA	CASSPHPLSEQYF	TGTGCCAGCAGCCCACACCCATTGTCCGAGCAGTACTTC
NA	TRBV29-1	TRBJ1-1	14	TRBD1	CSVVRDSANTEAFF	TGCAGCGTTGTGAGGGACAGTGCTAACACTGAAGCTTTCTTT
NA	TRBV5-4	TRBJ1-2	15	NA	CASSLVGRAFYGYTF	TGTGCCAGCAGCTTGGTAGGGAGAGCCTTCTATGGCTACACCTTC